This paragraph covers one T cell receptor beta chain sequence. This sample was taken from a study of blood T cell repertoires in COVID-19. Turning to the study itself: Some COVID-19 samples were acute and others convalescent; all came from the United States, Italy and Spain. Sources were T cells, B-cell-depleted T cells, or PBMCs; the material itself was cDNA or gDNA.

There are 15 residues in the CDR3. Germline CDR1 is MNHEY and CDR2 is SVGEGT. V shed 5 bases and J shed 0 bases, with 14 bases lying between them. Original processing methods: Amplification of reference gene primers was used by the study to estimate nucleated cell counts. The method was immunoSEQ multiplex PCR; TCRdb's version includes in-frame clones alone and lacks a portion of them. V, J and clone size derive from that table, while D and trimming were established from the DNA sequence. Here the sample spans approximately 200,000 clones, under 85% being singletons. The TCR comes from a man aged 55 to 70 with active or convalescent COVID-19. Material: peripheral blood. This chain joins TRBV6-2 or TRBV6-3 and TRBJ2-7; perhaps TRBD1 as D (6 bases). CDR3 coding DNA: TGTGCCAGCAGTCTAGGACAGTTCCTCTCCTACGAGCAGTACTTC. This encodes CASSLGQFLSYEQYF.